This is a list of T cell receptor beta chains from one sample in a study of PD-1 and CTLA-4 blockade in melanoma. The assay was immunoSEQ multiplex PCR, and TCRdb's table has in-frame clones only and misses some. The profile shows roughly 30,000 clones, 88% of them singletons. This specimen consisted of CD8+ T cells from peripheral blood, obtained from a patient given anti-PD-1 treatment. The receptor source for this set is a human donor with melanoma. CDR3s include the opening cysteine and the closing phenylalanine or tryptophan. The D gene is left open where the match is weak. For some rows the clone size is stated as once, few or many, or as a class when expanded; others skip it.

abundance: -
d_gene: -
v_gene: TRBV28
j_gene: TRBJ1-1
CDR3nt: TGTGCCAGCAGTTTAGGACAGCGCGACACTGAAGCTTTCTTT
CDR3aa: CASSLGQRDTEAFF

abundance: -
d_gene: TRBD2
v_gene: TRBV27
j_gene: TRBJ2-3
CDR3nt: TGTGCCAGCAGTTTAGGGGGACTAGTTCAGGATACGCAGTATTTT
CDR3aa: CASSLGGLVQDTQYF

abundance: -
d_gene: TRBD1
v_gene: TRBV7-9
j_gene: TRBJ1-1
CDR3nt: TGTGCCAGCAGCGTCGACGGCGGAGGACAGGGGAAGACTGAAGCTTTCTTT
CDR3aa: CASSVDGGGQGKTEAFF

abundance: -
d_gene: -
v_gene: TRBV6-2/TRBV6-3
j_gene: TRBJ2-3
CDR3nt: TGTGCCAGCAGTTACTCCGGGGGCCGGACAGATACGCAGTATTTT
CDR3aa: CASSYSGGRTDTQYF

abundance: -
d_gene: -
v_gene: TRBV5-1
j_gene: TRBJ2-3
CDR3nt: TGCGCCAGCAGCTTAGGGGGGATCACAGATACGCAGTATTTT
CDR3aa: CASSLGGITDTQYF

abundance: once
d_gene: TRBD1
v_gene: TRBV24-1
j_gene: TRBJ1-1
CDR3nt: TGTGCCACCAGTGATTCGGCAGGGGGGAGGGACACTGAAGCTTTCTTT
CDR3aa: CATSDSAGGRDTEAFF

abundance: -
d_gene: TRBD1
v_gene: TRBV27
j_gene: TRBJ1-6
CDR3nt: TGTGCCAGCAGTACCTGGCGGGACAGGGATTCACCCCTCCACTTT
CDR3aa: CASSTWRDRDSPLHF

abundance: -
d_gene: TRBD2
v_gene: TRBV27
j_gene: TRBJ2-1
CDR3nt: TGTGCCAGTTATCAGGCTAGCGGGGGGGCGACCTACAATGAGCAGTTCTTC
CDR3aa: CASYQASGGATYNEQFF

abundance: few
d_gene: -
v_gene: TRBV6-5
j_gene: TRBJ2-2
CDR3nt: TGTGCCAGCAGCCCGGGACAAATTAACACCGGGGAGCTGTTTTTT
CDR3aa: CASSPGQINTGELFF

abundance: once
d_gene: -
v_gene: TRBV9
j_gene: TRBJ1-1
CDR3nt: TGTGCCAGCAGCGTAGGATCAGGGTGGACCACTGAAGCTTTCTTT
CDR3aa: CASSVGSGWTTEAFF

abundance: -
d_gene: -
v_gene: TRBV1
j_gene: TRBJ1-2
CDR3nt: TGCACCAGCAGCCAAGACAGGACCCGTATATGGGGCTACACCTTC
CDR3aa: CTSSQDRTRIWGYTF

abundance: -
d_gene: -
v_gene: TRBV11-2
j_gene: TRBJ1-1
CDR3nt: TGTGCCAGCAGCTCGAGCTTGCGGACTGAAGCTTTCTTT
CDR3aa: CASSSSLRTEAFF

abundance: -
d_gene: TRBD1
v_gene: TRBV6-5
j_gene: TRBJ1-6
CDR3nt: TGTGCCAGCAGACCTCCAGAGGGGGCAGGCTCACCCCTCCACTTT
CDR3aa: CASRPPEGAGSPLHF

abundance: -
d_gene: -
v_gene: TRBV30
j_gene: TRBJ2-7
CDR3nt: TGTGCCTGGAGCAAACGGGGCTCCTACGAGCAGTACTTC
CDR3aa: CAWSKRGSYEQYF

abundance: -
d_gene: -
v_gene: TRBV7-9
j_gene: TRBJ1-4
CDR3nt: TGTGCCAGCAGAACCGACCTAAATGAAAAACTGTTTTTT
CDR3aa: CASRTDLNEKLFF

abundance: -
d_gene: TRBD1
v_gene: TRBV30
j_gene: TRBJ1-1
CDR3nt: TGTGCCTGGAGTGCCTGGACAGGGTTGAACACTGAAGCTTTCTTT
CDR3aa: CAWSAWTGLNTEAFF

abundance: -
d_gene: TRBD1
v_gene: TRBV5-1
j_gene: TRBJ1-1
CDR3nt: TGCGCCAGCAGCCACCCCCGGCAGGGGGCTCCGAACACTGAAGCTTTCTTT
CDR3aa: CASSHPRQGAPNTEAFF

abundance: once
d_gene: -
v_gene: TRBV24-1
j_gene: TRBJ2-1
CDR3nt: TGTGCCACCAGTGATCCCGAGGGGGGGAGCTCCTACAATGAGCAGTTCTTC
CDR3aa: CATSDPEGGSSYNEQFF

abundance: -
d_gene: TRBD2
v_gene: TRBV6-2/TRBV6-3
j_gene: TRBJ2-3
CDR3nt: TGTGCCAGCAGTTTCCTCGGCGGGGGGCTCGGGCGTACGCAGTATTTT
CDR3aa: CASSFLGGGLGRTQYF

abundance: -
d_gene: -
v_gene: TRBV2
j_gene: TRBJ2-7
CDR3nt: TGTGCCAGCGGAGGCTACGAGCAGTACTTC
CDR3aa: CASGGYEQYF

abundance: -
d_gene: -
v_gene: TRBV11-3
j_gene: TRBJ1-1
CDR3nt: TGTGCCAGCAGCCAGGAGGCCTACACTGAAGCTTTCTTT
CDR3aa: CASSQEAYTEAFF

abundance: few
d_gene: -
v_gene: TRBV5-1
j_gene: TRBJ2-7
CDR3nt: TGCGCCAGCAGCTTGAGGTCAGGCGAGCAGTACTTC
CDR3aa: CASSLRSGEQYF

abundance: -
d_gene: -
v_gene: TRBV12-3/TRBV12-4
j_gene: TRBJ1-1
CDR3nt: TGTGCCAGCAGCTGGACAGTGAACACTGAAGCTTTCTTT
CDR3aa: CASSWTVNTEAFF

abundance: -
d_gene: TRBD1
v_gene: TRBV6-6
j_gene: TRBJ1-2
CDR3nt: TGTGCCAGCAGTCCTCAGGGGACAGGCTTAACTAACTATGGCTACACCTTC
CDR3aa: CASSPQGTGLTNYGYTF

abundance: -
d_gene: -
v_gene: TRBV7-9
j_gene: TRBJ2-7
CDR3nt: TGTGCCAGCAGCGGATCCTACGAGCAGTACTTC
CDR3aa: CASSGSYEQYF

abundance: -
d_gene: -
v_gene: TRBV24-1
j_gene: TRBJ2-2
CDR3nt: TGTGCCACCAGTGATTTCCCCAGGACTAACACCGGGGAGCTGTTTTTT
CDR3aa: CATSDFPRTNTGELFF

abundance: few
d_gene: -
v_gene: TRBV5-4
j_gene: TRBJ2-3
CDR3nt: TGTGCCAGCAGCCCCCAAGGAGCCCCGGATACGCAGTATTTT
CDR3aa: CASSPQGAPDTQYF

abundance: -
d_gene: -
v_gene: TRBV1
j_gene: TRBJ1-3
CDR3nt: TGCACCAGCAGCCTTCGAGAGGCAGATGATGGAAACACCATATATTTT
CDR3aa: CTSSLREADDGNTIYF

abundance: once
d_gene: -
v_gene: TRBV9
j_gene: TRBJ2-2
CDR3nt: TGTGCCAGCAGCACGCAGGGCACCGGGGAGCTGTTTTTT
CDR3aa: CASSTQGTGELFF

abundance: -
d_gene: -
v_gene: TRBV19
j_gene: TRBJ1-2
CDR3nt: TGTGCCAGTAGTCCCACCGCAGTTAACTATGGCTACACCTTC
CDR3aa: CASSPTAVNYGYTF

abundance: -
d_gene: -
v_gene: TRBV24-1
j_gene: TRBJ1-5
CDR3nt: TGTGCCACCAGTGATCCCGACAGATATCAGCCCCAGCATTTT
CDR3aa: CATSDPDRYQPQHF

abundance: -
d_gene: -
v_gene: TRBV28
j_gene: TRBJ1-5
CDR3nt: TGTGCCAGCACAAGTGGGTATCAGCCCCAGCATTTT
CDR3aa: CASTSGYQPQHF

abundance: -
d_gene: TRBD1
v_gene: TRBV28
j_gene: TRBJ1-2
CDR3nt: TGTGCCAGCAGTTTTCTGGACAGGGGTTATGGCTACACCTTC
CDR3aa: CASSFLDRGYGYTF

abundance: -
d_gene: -
v_gene: TRBV19
j_gene: TRBJ1-1
CDR3nt: TGTGCCAGTAGTATGGGGGTAAGGAACACTGAAGCTTTCTTT
CDR3aa: CASSMGVRNTEAFF

abundance: few
d_gene: -
v_gene: TRBV4-3
j_gene: TRBJ1-2
CDR3nt: TGCGCCAGCAGCCCCCTGGGTTCGGGTGGCTACACCTTC
CDR3aa: CASSPLGSGGYTF

abundance: once
d_gene: -
v_gene: TRBV4-1
j_gene: TRBJ1-4
CDR3nt: TGCGCCAGCAGCCAAGACAGGGCCGATAATGAAAAACTGTTTTTT
CDR3aa: CASSQDRADNEKLFF

abundance: once
d_gene: -
v_gene: TRBV5-6
j_gene: TRBJ1-3
CDR3nt: TGTGCCAGCAGGCAGAGCTCTGGAAACACCATATATTTT
CDR3aa: CASRQSSGNTIYF

abundance: -
d_gene: -
v_gene: TRBV21-1
j_gene: TRBJ2-1
CDR3nt: TGTGCCAGCAGCGAACAGAACAATGAGCAGTTCTTC
CDR3aa: CASSEQNNEQFF

abundance: -
d_gene: TRBD1
v_gene: TRBV7-9
j_gene: TRBJ1-1
CDR3nt: TGTGCCAGTCACAGGGGAAACACTGAAGCTTTCTTT
CDR3aa: CASHRGNTEAFF

abundance: -
d_gene: -
v_gene: TRBV4-1
j_gene: TRBJ1-1
CDR3nt: TGCGCCAGCAGCGGGATGGGGGTTACTGAAGCTTTCTTT
CDR3aa: CASSGMGVTEAFF

abundance: -
d_gene: -
v_gene: TRBV5-1
j_gene: TRBJ2-1
CDR3nt: TGCGCCAGCAGCTCCTACAATGAGCAGTTCTTC
CDR3aa: CASSSYNEQFF

abundance: -
d_gene: TRBD1
v_gene: TRBV6-5
j_gene: TRBJ2-7
CDR3nt: TGTGCCAGTTCACCGGGACAGGGGGCCTACGAGCAGTACTTC
CDR3aa: CASSPGQGAYEQYF

abundance: -
d_gene: -
v_gene: TRBV30
j_gene: TRBJ2-3
CDR3nt: TGTGCCGCCTACACAGATACGCAGTATTTT
CDR3aa: CAAYTDTQYF

abundance: -
d_gene: -
v_gene: TRBV5-1
j_gene: TRBJ2-1
CDR3nt: TGCGCCAGCAGCGGAGGGGCCCCGAGCCCGTTCTTC
CDR3aa: CASSGGAPSPFF

abundance: -
d_gene: -
v_gene: TRBV12-3/TRBV12-4
j_gene: TRBJ2-5
CDR3nt: TGTGCCAGCAGTTTCAGGGGAGAGACCCAGTACTTC
CDR3aa: CASSFRGETQYF

abundance: few
d_gene: TRBD2
v_gene: TRBV7-6
j_gene: TRBJ2-7
CDR3nt: TGTGCCAGCAGCTCGCGGGGGGGCCCGGTCTACGAGCAGTACTTC
CDR3aa: CASSSRGGPVYEQYF

abundance: -
d_gene: TRBD1
v_gene: TRBV27
j_gene: TRBJ1-6
CDR3nt: TGTGCCAGCAGTTTAAGACAGGGAGGGGATAATCTCTATAATTCACCCCTCCACTTT
CDR3aa: CASSLRQGGDNLYNSPLHF

abundance: -
d_gene: -
v_gene: TRBV11-2
j_gene: TRBJ1-1
CDR3nt: TGTGCCAGCAGCTTAGGAGGGGAGGGTTTCTTT
CDR3aa: CASSLGGEGFF

abundance: -
d_gene: TRBD2
v_gene: TRBV4-1
j_gene: TRBJ2-3
CDR3nt: TGCGCCAGCAGCCCGGCTAGCGGGGGGATGGGTGGGGATACGCAGTATTTT
CDR3aa: CASSPASGGMGGDTQYF

abundance: -
d_gene: -
v_gene: TRBV28
j_gene: TRBJ2-7
CDR3nt: TGTGCCAGTAAGGGAAGGGGCTCCTACGAGCAGTACTTC
CDR3aa: CASKGRGSYEQYF

abundance: few
d_gene: -
v_gene: TRBV6-2/TRBV6-3
j_gene: TRBJ1-5
CDR3nt: TGTGCCAGCAGTCTCTTTCGGGGAAATCAGCCCCAGCATTTT
CDR3aa: CASSLFRGNQPQHF

abundance: -
d_gene: TRBD2
v_gene: TRBV6-1
j_gene: TRBJ2-5
CDR3nt: TGTGCCAGCAGTGTCCTCTATGGGGGGGGTAACCAAGAGACCCAGTACTTC
CDR3aa: CASSVLYGGGNQETQYF

abundance: -
d_gene: -
v_gene: TRBV19
j_gene: TRBJ2-1
CDR3nt: TGTGCCAGTAGTATAGATGCCCAGCGGCGATACAATGAGCAGTTCTTC
CDR3aa: CASSIDAQRRYNEQFF

abundance: -
d_gene: TRBD1
v_gene: TRBV19
j_gene: TRBJ1-1
CDR3nt: TGTGCCTCCCGGACAGGGAGCACTGAAGCTTTCTTT
CDR3aa: CASRTGSTEAFF

abundance: -
d_gene: -
v_gene: TRBV5-1
j_gene: TRBJ1-1
CDR3nt: TGCGCCAGCAGCTTAGGAACCGAAGCTTTCTTT
CDR3aa: CASSLGTEAFF

abundance: -
d_gene: -
v_gene: TRBV2
j_gene: TRBJ1-5
CDR3nt: TGTGCCAGCAGTGACCTATACGGCGGAGATCAGCCCCAGCATTTT
CDR3aa: CASSDLYGGDQPQHF

abundance: -
d_gene: -
v_gene: TRBV27
j_gene: TRBJ1-1
CDR3nt: TGTGCCAGCAAGGGACGGAGGTTCACTGAAGCTTTCTTT
CDR3aa: CASKGRRFTEAFF

abundance: -
d_gene: -
v_gene: TRBV5-5
j_gene: TRBJ2-7
CDR3nt: TGTGCCAGCAGCTTAGGCCGGGAAAGCTCCTACGAGCAGTACTTC
CDR3aa: CASSLGRESSYEQYF

abundance: -
d_gene: -
v_gene: TRBV6-5
j_gene: TRBJ2-2
CDR3nt: TGTGCCAGCAGTTCCTTCCGAGGGAACACCGGGGAGCTGTTTTTT
CDR3aa: CASSSFRGNTGELFF

abundance: -
d_gene: -
v_gene: TRBV27
j_gene: TRBJ2-1
CDR3nt: TGTGCCAGCAGTTTATCGAACGGGGATGAGCAGTTCTTC
CDR3aa: CASSLSNGDEQFF